This T cell receptor (beta chain) was sequenced for a study of cytomegalovirus exposure and HLA in healthy donors. Trimming shortened V by 5 bases and J by 0 bases, and 11 bases separated the two germline ends. Germline V gene data show CDR1 as SGHTA and CDR2 as FQGTGA. The CDR3 runs to 14 residues. Details on this clone: Its antigen is not known.

The primer mix had 60 Vbeta and 13 Jbeta primers. Profiling relied on immunoSEQ multiplex PCR, and the TCRdb table lists in-frame clones only, not all of them. The sample consists of some 99,000 clones, about 74% of them appearing once. Study-level findings and limits: Later on, a genetic analysis was performed. It linked a missense variant in DCLRE1C with V- and J-gene trimming of TCR beta. The study found most TCR sequences rare, yet found some public TCRs in many donors.

This sequence joins TRBV7-3 and TRBJ2-7; tentatively, D is TRBD1 (5 bases). Sequences were obtained from PBMCs. This TCR came from a female donor in good health and CMV-seronegative. CDR3 in amino acids: CASSPGPASYEQYF. CDR3 in DNA: TGTGCCAGCAGCCCAGGGCCAGCCTCCTACGAGCAGTACTTC.